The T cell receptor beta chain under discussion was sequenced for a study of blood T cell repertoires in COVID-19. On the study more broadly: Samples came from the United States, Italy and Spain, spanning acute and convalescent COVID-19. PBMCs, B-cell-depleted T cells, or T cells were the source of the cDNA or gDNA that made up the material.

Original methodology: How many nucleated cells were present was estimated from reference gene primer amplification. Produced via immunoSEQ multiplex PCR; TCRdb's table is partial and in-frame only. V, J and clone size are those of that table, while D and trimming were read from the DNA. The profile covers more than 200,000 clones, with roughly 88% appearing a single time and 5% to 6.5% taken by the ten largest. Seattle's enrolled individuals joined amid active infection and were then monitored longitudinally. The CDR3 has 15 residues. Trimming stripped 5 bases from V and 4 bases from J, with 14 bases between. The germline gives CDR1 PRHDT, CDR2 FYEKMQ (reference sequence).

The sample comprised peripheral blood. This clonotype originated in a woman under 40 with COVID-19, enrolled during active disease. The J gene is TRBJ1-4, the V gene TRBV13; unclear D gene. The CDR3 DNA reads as TGTGCCAGCAGCCCCCGAGGCGGGAATAATGAAAAACTGTTTTTT. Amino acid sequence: CASSPRGGNNEKLFF.